This T cell receptor beta chain was found in a study of shared clonotypes between healthy human individuals. Regarding the study as a whole: Naive CD4 clonotypes were shared across a handful of donors at roughly 5.3%. Rarefaction analysis demonstrated incomplete sorted-subset sequencing notwithstanding large depth.

All participating donors were Caucasian adults from Nashville, Tennessee. In the study's own analysis: Junction-only sequences produced by ImmunoSEQ had no quality scores, so filtering differed. TCRdb keeps only in-frame clones here, not all; method: immunoSEQ multiplex PCR. For V, J and clone size, that table is used; D and trimming come from the DNA. This table has roughly 500,000 clones, about 96% appearing once. With respect to this clone: Its antigen is as yet unknown.

The CDR3 has 16 residues. The V gene lost 1 base and the J gene lost 0 bases, with 10 bases spanning the gap. The germline V gene has CDR1 SEHNR and CDR2 FQNEAQ (reference sequence). Sequenced sample: naive CD4+ T cells sorted from blood. The sample's subset: CD45RA+ positively selected. The chain uses TRBV7-9 and TRBJ2-4; D is perhaps TRBD1 (5 bases). This sequence was found in a woman aged 25 to 45 in good health. CDR3 loop: CASSLGPGIAKNIQYF. CDR3 coding DNA: TGTGCCAGCAGCTTAGGGCCAGGGATAGCCAAAAACATTCAGTACTTC.